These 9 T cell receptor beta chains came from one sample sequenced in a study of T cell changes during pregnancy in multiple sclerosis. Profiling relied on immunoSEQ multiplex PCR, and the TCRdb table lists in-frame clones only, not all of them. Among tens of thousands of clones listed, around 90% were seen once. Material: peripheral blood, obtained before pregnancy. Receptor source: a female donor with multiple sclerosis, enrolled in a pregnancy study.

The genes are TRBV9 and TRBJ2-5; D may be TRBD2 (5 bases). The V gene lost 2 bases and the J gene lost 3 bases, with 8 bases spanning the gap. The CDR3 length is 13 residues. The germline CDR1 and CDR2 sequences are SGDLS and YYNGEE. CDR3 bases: TGTGCCAGCAGCGTCTTCGGGAAAGAGACCCAGTACTTC. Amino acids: CASSVFGKETQYF. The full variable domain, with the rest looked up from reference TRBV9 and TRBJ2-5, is DSGVTQTPKHLITATGQRVTLRCSPRSGDLSVYWYQQSLDQGLQFLIQYYNGEERAKGNILERFSAQQFPDLHSELNLSSLELGDSALYFCASSVFGKETQYFGPGTRLLVL.

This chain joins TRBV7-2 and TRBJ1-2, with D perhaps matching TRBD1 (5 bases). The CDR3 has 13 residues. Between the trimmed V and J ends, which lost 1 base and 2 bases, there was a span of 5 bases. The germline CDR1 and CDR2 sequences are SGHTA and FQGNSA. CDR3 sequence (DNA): TGTGCCAGCAGCTTAGGGACAAACTATGGCTACACCTTC. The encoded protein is CASSLGTNYGYTF. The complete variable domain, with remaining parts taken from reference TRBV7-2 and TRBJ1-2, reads GAGVSQSPSNKVTEKGKDVELRCDPISGHTALYWYRQSLGQGLEFLIYFQGNSAPDKSGLPSDRFSAERTGGSVSTLTIQRTQQEDSAVYLCASSLGTNYGYTFGSGTRLTVV.

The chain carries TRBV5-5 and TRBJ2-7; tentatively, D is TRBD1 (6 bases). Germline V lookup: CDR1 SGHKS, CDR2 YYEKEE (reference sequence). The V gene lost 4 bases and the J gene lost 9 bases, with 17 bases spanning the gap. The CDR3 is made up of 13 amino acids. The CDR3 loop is CASSPTSGAVQYF. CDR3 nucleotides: TGTGCCAGCAGCCCTACCTCAGGGGCCGTGCAGTACTTC.

CDR3 bases: TGTGCCACCAGCAGGGCCAGGGGAGACTCACCCCTCCACTTT. Amino acids: CATSRARGDSPLHF. The J gene is TRBJ1-6, the V gene TRBV15; TRBD1 might be the D (6 bases). The V end was cut by 3 bases, the J end by 10 bases, with 13 bases between. CDR1 LNHNV and CDR2 YYDKDF come from the germline V gene (reference sequence). CDR3 size: 14 residues.

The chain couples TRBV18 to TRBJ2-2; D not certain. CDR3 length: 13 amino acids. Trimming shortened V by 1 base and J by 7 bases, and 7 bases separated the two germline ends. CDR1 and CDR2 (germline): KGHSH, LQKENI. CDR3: CASSPRGDGELFF. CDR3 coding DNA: TGTGCCAGCTCACCACGAGGTGACGGGGAGCTGTTTTTT.

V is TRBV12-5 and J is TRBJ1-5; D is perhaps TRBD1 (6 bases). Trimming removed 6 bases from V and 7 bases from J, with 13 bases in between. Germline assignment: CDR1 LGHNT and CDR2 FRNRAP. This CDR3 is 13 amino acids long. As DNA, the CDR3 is TGTGCTAGTGGGGAAGGTGGGGGCCAGCCCCAGCATTTT. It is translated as CASGEGGGQPQHF.

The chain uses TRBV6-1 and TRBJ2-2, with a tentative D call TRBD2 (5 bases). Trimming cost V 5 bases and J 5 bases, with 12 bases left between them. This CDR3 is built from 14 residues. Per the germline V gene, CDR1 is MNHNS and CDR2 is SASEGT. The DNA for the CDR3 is TGTGCCAGCAGTATAGCTGAGGGAACCGGGGAGCTGTTTTTT. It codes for CASSIAEGTGELFF.

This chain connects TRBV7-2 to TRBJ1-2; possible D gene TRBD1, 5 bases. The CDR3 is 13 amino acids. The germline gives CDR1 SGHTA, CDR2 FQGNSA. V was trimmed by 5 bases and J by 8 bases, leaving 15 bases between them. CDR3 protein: CASSRNLDRGYTF. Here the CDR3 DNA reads TGTGCCAGCAGCCGAAACTTAGACAGAGGCTACACCTTC.

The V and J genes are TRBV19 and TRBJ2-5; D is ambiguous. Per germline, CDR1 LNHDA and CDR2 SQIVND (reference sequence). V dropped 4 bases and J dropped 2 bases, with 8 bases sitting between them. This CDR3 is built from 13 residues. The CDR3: CASSTFTQETQYF. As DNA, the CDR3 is TGTGCCAGTAGTACCTTTACTCAAGAGACCCAGTACTTC.